This T cell receptor beta chain is from a study of T cell clones after liver transplantation. About the research overall: Post-transplant blood was tracked for graft-donor-reactive T cell clones identified in a pre-transplant mixed lymphocyte reaction. Three of the eight recipients were HCV-positive; the rest had non-autoimmune, non-viral transplant indications.

Regarding the study as a whole: Graft donor-reactive T cells may have migrated into the graft rather than being deleted. Compared with third party-reactive sequences, donor-reactive ones declined more, independent of withdrawal success.

Worth noting for this clone: The antigen is unknown.

The protocol was immunoSEQ multiplex PCR, while the TCRdb copy is restricted to in-frame clones and leaves out a portion. The profile shows about 15,000 clones, nearly 95% of them singletons. CDR1 is SEHNR and CDR2 is FQNEAQ in the germline V gene (reference sequence). V shed 6 bases, J shed 3 bases, and the junction held 8 bases outside the gene matches. The length of the CDR3 is 15 residues. Sequences were derived from CD8+ T cells from blood, sampled before liver transplant. The sequence derives from a human donor who received a liver transplant. The gene calls are TRBV7-9 and TRBJ2-3; 8 bases map to TRBD1. In nucleotides, the CDR3 is TGTGCCAGCAGGCCCCCGGGGACAGGTACAGATACGCAGTATTTT. It encodes CASRPPGTGTDTQYF.